In this sample, the clone carrying this TCR beta chain turned up a few times. Its cognate antigen is unknown. Read data end 3 residues before the CDR3 end; the end is taken from the germline J gene. CVID and control samples used equivalent genomic DNA input. TCRdb's copy holds only in-frame clones and misses some; the assay was immunoSEQ multiplex PCR. Captured here are roughly 29,000 clones, none seen once; the top ten comprise about 12%. Heparinized whole blood, roughly 4.5 to 9 ml, came from each donor. The sample belongs to a study of T cell clonality in common variable immunodeficiency. Overall study results and limits: CVID patient heterogeneity limited repertoire-clinical complication correlations. CVID subjects showed higher TCRbeta clonality than healthy controls.

CDR1 SGHAT and CDR2 FQNNGV come from the germline V gene. The CDR3 contains 14 residues. Trimming removed 1 base from V and 3 bases from J, with 10 bases in between. The sequence was obtained from a person aged 18 to 70 in good health. Sequencing was performed on peripheral blood mononuclear cells. The chain couples TRBV11-2 to TRBJ2-7, with D possibly matching TRBD1 (5 bases). CDR3 sequence reads: CASSLVGGHYEQYF. The sequenced CDR3 bases are TGTGCCAGCAGCTTAGTCGGCGGACACTACGAG.